This TCR beta chain was sequenced during a study of cytomegalovirus exposure and HLA in healthy donors. The CDR3 has 15 amino acids. Losses at the gene ends were 2 bases for V and 4 bases for J; bases not matched to a gene: 4. The V gene's germline CDR1 is SGHTA and CDR2 FQGNSA. A multiplex PCR was run with 60 Vbeta primers and 13 Jbeta primers. Data came from immunoSEQ multiplex PCR; TCRdb stores just in-frame clones and leaves some out. Seen in this sample are 180,000 or so clones; the ten most common clones hold 0.74%. V usage is TRBV7-2 and J usage is TRBJ1-3; 8 bases agree with TRBD1. Sequencing was performed on PBMCs. This sequence was found in a boy younger than 18 in good health and CMV-seronegative. CDR3 loop: CASSLQDRGGNTIYF. The DNA for the CDR3 is TGTGCCAGCAGCTTACAAGACAGGGGAGGAAACACCATATATTTT.